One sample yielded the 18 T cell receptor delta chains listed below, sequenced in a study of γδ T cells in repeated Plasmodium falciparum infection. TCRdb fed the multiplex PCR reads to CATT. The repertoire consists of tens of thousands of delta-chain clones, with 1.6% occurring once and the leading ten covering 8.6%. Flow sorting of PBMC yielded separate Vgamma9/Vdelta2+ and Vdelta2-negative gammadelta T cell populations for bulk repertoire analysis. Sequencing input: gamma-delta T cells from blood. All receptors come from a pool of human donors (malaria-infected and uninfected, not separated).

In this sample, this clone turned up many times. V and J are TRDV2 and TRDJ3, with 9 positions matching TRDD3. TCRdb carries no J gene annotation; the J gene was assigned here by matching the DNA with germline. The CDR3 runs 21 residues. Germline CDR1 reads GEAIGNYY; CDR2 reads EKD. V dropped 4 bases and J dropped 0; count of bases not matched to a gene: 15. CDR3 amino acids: CACETPWGISLSSWDTRQMFF. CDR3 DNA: TGTGCCTGTGAAACGCCCTGGGGGATTTCCTTAAGCTCCTGGGACACCCGACAGATGTTTTTC.

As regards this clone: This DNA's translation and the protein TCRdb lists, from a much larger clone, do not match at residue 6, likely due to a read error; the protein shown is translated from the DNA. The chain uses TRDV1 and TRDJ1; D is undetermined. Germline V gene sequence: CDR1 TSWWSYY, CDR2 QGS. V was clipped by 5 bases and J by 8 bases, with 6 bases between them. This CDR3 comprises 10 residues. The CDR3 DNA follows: TGTGCTCTTGGGAAGACCAAACTCATCTTT. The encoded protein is CALGKTKLIF.

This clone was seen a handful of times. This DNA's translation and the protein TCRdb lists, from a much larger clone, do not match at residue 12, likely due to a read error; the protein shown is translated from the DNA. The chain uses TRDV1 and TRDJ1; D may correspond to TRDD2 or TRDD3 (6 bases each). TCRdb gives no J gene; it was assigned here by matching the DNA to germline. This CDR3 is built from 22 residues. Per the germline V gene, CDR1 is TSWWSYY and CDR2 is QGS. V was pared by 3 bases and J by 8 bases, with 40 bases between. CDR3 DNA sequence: TGTGCTCTTGGGGACAGACCCTCCTACGGTCCGAGGGGCCTGGGGCTGACTTTCAAACTCATCTTT. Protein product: CALGDRPSYGPRGLGLTFKLIF.

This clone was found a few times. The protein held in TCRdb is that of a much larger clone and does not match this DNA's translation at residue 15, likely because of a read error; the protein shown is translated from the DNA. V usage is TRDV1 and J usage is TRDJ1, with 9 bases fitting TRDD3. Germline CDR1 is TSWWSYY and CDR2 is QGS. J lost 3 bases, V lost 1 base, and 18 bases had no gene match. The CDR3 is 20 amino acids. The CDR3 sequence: CALGERNQGDTLLDADKLIF. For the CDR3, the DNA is TGTGCTCTTGGGGAACGGAATCAGGGGGATACTCTCCTTGACGCCGATAAACTCATCTTT.

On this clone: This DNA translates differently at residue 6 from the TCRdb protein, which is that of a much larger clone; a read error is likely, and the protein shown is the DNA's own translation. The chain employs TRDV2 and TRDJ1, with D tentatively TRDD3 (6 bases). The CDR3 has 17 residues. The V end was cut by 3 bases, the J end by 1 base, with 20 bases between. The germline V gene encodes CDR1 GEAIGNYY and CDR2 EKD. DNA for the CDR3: TGTGCCTGTGACCCCGCCGGGGGGAGGCCCTCCACCGATAAACTCATCTTT. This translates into CACDPAGGRPSTDKLIF.

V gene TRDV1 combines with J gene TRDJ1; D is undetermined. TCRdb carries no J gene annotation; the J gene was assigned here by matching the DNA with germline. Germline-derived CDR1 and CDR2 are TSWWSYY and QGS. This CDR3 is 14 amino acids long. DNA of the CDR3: TGTGCCCTAGCCCATCGACACCGCACCGATAAACTCATCTTT. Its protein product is CALAHRHRTDKLIF.

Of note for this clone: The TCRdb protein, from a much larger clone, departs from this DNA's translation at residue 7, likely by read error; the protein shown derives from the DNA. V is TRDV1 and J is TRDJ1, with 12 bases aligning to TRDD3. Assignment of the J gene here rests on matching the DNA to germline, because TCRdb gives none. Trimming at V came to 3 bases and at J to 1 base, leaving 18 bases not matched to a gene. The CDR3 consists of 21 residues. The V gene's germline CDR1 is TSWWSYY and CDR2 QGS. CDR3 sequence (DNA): TGTGCTCTTGGGGACCCCTCTAGAGGGCTGGGGGATACGATGCGCACCGATAAACTCATCTTT. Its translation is CALGDPSRGLGDTMRTDKLIF.

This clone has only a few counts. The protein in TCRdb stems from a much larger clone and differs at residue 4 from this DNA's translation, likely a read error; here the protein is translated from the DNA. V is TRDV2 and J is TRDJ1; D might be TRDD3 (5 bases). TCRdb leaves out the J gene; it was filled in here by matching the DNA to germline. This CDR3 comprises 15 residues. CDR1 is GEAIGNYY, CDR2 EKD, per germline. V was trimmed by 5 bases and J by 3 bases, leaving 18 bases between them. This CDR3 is CACGTGGPRPDKLIF. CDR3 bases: TGTGCCTGTGGCACGGGGGGTCCGAGACCCGATAAACTCATCTTT.

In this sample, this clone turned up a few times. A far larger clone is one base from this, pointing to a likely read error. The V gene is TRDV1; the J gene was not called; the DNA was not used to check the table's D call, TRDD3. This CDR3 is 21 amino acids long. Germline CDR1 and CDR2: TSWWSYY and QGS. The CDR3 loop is CALGEYRPNYGGHEGFDKLIF. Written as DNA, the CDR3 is TGTGCTCTTGGGGAATACCGTCCGAACTATGGGGGACACGAGGGGTTCGATAAGCTCATCTTT.

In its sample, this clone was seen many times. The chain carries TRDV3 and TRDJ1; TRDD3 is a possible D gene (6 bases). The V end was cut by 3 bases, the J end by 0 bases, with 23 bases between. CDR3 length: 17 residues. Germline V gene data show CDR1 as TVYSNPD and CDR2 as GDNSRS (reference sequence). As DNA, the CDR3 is TGTGCCTTCCCCCCCCCCCTGGGGCCAGTGTACACCGATAAACTCATCTTT. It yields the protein CAFPPPLGPVYTDKLIF.

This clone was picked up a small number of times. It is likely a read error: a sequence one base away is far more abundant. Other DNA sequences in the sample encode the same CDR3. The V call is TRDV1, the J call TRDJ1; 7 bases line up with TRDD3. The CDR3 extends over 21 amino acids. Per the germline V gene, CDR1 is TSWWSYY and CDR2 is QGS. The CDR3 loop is CALGEPTPPLYWGMYTDKLIF. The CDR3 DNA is TGTGCCCTTGGGGAACCCACCCCCCCTTTGTACTGGGGCATGTACACAGATAAACTCATCTTT.

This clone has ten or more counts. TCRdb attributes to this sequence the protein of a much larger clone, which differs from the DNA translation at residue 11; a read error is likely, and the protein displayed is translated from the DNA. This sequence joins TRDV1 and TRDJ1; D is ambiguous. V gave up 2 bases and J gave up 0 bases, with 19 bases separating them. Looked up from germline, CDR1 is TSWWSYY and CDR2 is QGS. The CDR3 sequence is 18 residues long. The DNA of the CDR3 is TGTGCTCTTGGGGAAACGGGAACGGTCGTAGAAAACACCGATAAACTCATCTTT. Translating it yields CALGETGTVVENTDKLIF.

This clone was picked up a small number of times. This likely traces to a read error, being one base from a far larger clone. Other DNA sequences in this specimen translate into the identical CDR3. CDR3 nucleotides: TGTGCTCTAGGGGAATGGGACCCAACAACAGGGGGGGACACCGATAAACTCATCTTT. Its translation: CALGEWDPTTGGDTDKLIF. The chain links TRDV1 to TRDJ1, with a tentative D call TRDD3 (5 bases). Germline CDR1 is TSWWSYY and CDR2 is QGS. This CDR3 is built from 19 residues.

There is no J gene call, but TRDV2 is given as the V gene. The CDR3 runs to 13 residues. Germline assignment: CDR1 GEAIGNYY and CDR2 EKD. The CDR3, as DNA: TGTGCCTGTGACACCGAGTGGGGACCTCCCCTCATCTTT. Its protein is CACDTEWGPPLIF.

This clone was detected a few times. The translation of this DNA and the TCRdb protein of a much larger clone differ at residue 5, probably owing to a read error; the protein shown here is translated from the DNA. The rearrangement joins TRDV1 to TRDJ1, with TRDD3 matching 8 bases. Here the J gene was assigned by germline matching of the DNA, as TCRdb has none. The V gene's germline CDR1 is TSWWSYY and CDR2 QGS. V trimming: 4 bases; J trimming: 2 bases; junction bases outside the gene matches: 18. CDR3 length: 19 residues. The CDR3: CALGGLIAPLGVLTDKLIF. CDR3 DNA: TGTGCTCTTGGGGGACTAATCGCCCCACTGGGGGTTCTTACCGATAAACTCATCTTT.

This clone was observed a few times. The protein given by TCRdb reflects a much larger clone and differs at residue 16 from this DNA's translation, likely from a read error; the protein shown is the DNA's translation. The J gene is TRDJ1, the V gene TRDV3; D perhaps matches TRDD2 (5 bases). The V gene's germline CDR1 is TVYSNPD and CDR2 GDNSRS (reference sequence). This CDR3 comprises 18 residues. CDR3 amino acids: CAFWAFPTPSTYTDKPIF. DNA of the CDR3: TGTGCCTTTTGGGCTTTCCCTACCCCATCAACCTACACCGATAAACCCATCTTT.

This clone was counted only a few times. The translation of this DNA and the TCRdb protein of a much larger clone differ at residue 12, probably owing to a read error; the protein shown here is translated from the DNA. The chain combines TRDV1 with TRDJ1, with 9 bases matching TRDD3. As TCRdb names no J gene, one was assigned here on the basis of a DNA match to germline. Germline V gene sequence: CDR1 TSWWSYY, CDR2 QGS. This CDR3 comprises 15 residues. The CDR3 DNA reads TGTGCTCTTGGGCCGTACTGGGGGACCGGCGATGAACTCATCTTT. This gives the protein CALGPYWGTGDELIF.

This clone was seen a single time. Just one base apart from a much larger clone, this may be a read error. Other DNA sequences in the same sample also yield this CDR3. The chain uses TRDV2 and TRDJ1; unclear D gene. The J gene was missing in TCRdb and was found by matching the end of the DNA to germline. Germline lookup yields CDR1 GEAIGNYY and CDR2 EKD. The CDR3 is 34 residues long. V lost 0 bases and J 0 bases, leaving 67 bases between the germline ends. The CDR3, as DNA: TGTGCCTGTGACACCGGAAACTCATTGAACATTGAAGTAGAAGGAGGTCGAGATGGCGAAAACTATATCCGCCCGTTCGATTACACCGATAAACTCATCTTT. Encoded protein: CACDTGNSLNIEVEGGRDGENYIRPFDYTDKLIF.